This TCR beta chain was captured in a study of blood T cells in healthy people across ages. Each individual donor underwent a draw of around 9.8 milliliters of peripheral blood. Then a second PCR, running roughly 7 to 11 cycles, was carried out with a sample-barcoded 5' primer and a J-beta primer mix. Via MiXCR, TCRdb re-called the 5' RACE reads, giving one row per CDR3 protein. Of roughly 1.6 million distinct CDR3 sequences in the sample, approximately 32% were seen once. CDR1 and CDR2 from the germline V gene are SGHDT and YYEEEE. This CDR3 contains 16 residues. This clonotype was counted a few times. Its antigen is as yet unknown. A read error may produce the germline difference seen at one junction end. Study-level findings and limits: Long-lived donors exceeded aged donors in naive CD4+ cells and diversity.

The chain is built from TRBV5-6 and TRBJ2-3, with 10 bases matching TRBD2. The origin of this receptor is a woman aged 30 to 39 in good health. Sample: blood. CDR3 sequence reads: CASSLATSGSTDTQYF. The CDR3 DNA follows: TGTGCCAGCAGTTTGGCGACTAGCGGGAGCACAGATACGCAGTATTTT.